The rows below give T cell receptor beta chains drawn from one sample of a study of T-cell reconstitution after alpha-beta-depleted transplantation in children. TCRdb itself ran the PCR reads through MiXCR, one entry per CDR3 protein. The sample has 200,000 to 250,000 distinct CDR3 sequences, about 8.2% seen once; the top ten hold about 40%. The sample was PBMCs, mostly from graft donor cells, taken 360 days after TCRalphabeta/CD19-depleted stem cell transplant. Receptors were obtained from a male patient aged 2 to 10 who had a stem cell transplant for acute myeloid leukemia, so the T cells may come from the graft donor. Each CDR3 is given with its conserved first and last residue. The D gene is left open where the match is weak. Expanded clones get a size class; other rows say once, few or many, or leave the size out.

clone size	D gene	V gene	J gene	CDR3 length	CDR3 DNA	CDR3 protein
-	-	TRBV20-1	TRBJ2-7	14	TGCAGTGCTCGGGGTTCTTTAGCGTTTCAAGAGCAGTACTTC	CSARGSLAFQEQYF
few	-	TRBV4-3	TRBJ2-5	16	TGCGCCAGCAGCCGCTTAAAAACAGGGAGGCAAGAGACCCAGTACTTC	CASSRLKTGRQETQYF
-	-	TRBV7-2	TRBJ1-1	15	TGTGCCAGCAGCTTAATACTGGGTGCGGACACTGAAGCTTTCTTT	CASSLILGADTEAFF
many	TRBD2	TRBV12-3/TRBV12-4	TRBJ2-1	15	TGTGCCAGCTCCATAGCGGGAGAGAACTACAATGAGCAGTTCTTC	CASSIAGENYNEQFF
few	TRBD2	TRBV29-1	TRBJ2-7	14	TGCAGCGTTGACGGATTAGCGGGGGCCTACGAGCAGTACTTC	CSVDGLAGAYEQYF
-	-	TRBV20-1	TRBJ2-1	16	TGCAGTGCTAGAGTGGGGGGGGGCAGGGGCTTCAATGAGCAGTTCTTC	CSARVGGGRGFNEQFF
-	TRBD1	TRBV18	TRBJ1-2	16	TGTGCCAGCTCACCACGGCAGGGACAGGCTAATGATGGCTACACCTTC	CASSPRQGQANDGYTF
many	-	TRBV20-1	TRBJ2-1	13	TGCAGTGCTAGAGTCGGACCCGGGAATGAGCAGTTCTTC	CSARVGPGNEQFF
-	-	TRBV7-9	TRBJ2-3	15	TGTGCCAGCAGCTTAAATCAGGGACCCGCAGATACGCAGTATTTT	CASSLNQGPADTQYF
few	-	TRBV9	TRBJ1-2	12	TGTGCCGTCAAAGGTGTAGGACATGGCTACACCTTC	CAVKGVGHGYTF
-	-	TRBV4-1	TRBJ2-1	12	TGCGCCAGCAGCCAACGTGAAGGTGAGCAGTTCTTC	CASSQREGEQFF
many	-	TRBV15	TRBJ2-5	17	TGTGCCACCAGCAGAGGAAATATACCCGCAGCCCAAGAGACCCAGTACTTC	CATSRGNIPAAQETQYF
many	-	TRBV20-1	TRBJ1-3	12	TGCAGTGCGCCGCTAGGGAGAAACACCATATATTTT	CSAPLGRNTIYF
many	-	TRBV20-1	TRBJ2-7	15	TGCAGTGCTAGAGATGGGGGAGTTCGAATCGACGAGCAGTACTTC	CSARDGGVRIDEQYF
-	-	TRBV7-9	TRBJ1-6	13	TGTGCCAGCAGCCCCAACAGGAATTCACCCCTCCACTTT	CASSPNRNSPLHF
-	-	TRBV6-2/TRBV6-3	TRBJ2-7	11	TGTGCCGTCAGGGTTAACTACGAGCAGTACTTC	CAVRVNYEQYF
many	-	TRBV20-1	TRBJ2-6	17	TGCAGTGCTAGTGAGGGCAGGGTAGGAGCTGGGGCCAACGTCCTGACTTTC	CSASEGRVGAGANVLTF
few	-	TRBV12-3/TRBV12-4	TRBJ1-4	15	TGTGCCAGCAGTCTTTCTGGGGGGCGAAATGAAAAACTGTTTTTT	CASSLSGGRNEKLFF
-	TRBD1	TRBV30	TRBJ2-5	12	TGTGCCTGGATGGCAGGGGGAAAGACCCAGTACTTC	CAWMAGGKTQYF
many	-	TRBV12-3/TRBV12-4	TRBJ1-1	16	TGTGCCAGCAGTTTTAGAGGGGTTGGGCTCGGCACTGAAGCTTTCTTT	CASSFRGVGLGTEAFF
-	TRBD2	TRBV2	TRBJ2-7	16	TGTGCCAGCAGTCTAAGGACTAGCGGGAAATACTACGAGCAGTACTTC	CASSLRTSGKYYEQYF
few	TRBD1	TRBV5-1	TRBJ1-2	16	TGCGCCAGCAGCTTGGAACCCAACAGGGGTCGCTCCGGCTACACCTTC	CASSLEPNRGRSGYTF